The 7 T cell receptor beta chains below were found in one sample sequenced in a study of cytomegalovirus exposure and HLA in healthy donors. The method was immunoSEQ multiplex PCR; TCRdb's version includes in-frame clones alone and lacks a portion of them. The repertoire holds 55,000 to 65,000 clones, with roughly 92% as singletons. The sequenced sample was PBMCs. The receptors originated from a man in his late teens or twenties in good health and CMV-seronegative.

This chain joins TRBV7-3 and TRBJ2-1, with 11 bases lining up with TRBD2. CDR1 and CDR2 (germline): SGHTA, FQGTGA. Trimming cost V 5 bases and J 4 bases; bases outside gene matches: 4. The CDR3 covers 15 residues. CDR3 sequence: CASSRGLADYNEQFF. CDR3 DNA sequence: TGTGCCAGCAGCCGGGGACTAGCGGATTACAATGAGCAGTTCTTC.

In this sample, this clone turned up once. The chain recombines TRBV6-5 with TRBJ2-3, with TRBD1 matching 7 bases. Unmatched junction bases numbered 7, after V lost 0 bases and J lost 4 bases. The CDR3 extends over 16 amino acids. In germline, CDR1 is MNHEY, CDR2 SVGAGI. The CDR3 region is CASSYSTGTEPDTQYF. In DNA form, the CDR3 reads TGTGCCAGCAGTTACTCGACAGGGACAGAGCCAGATACGCAGTATTTT.

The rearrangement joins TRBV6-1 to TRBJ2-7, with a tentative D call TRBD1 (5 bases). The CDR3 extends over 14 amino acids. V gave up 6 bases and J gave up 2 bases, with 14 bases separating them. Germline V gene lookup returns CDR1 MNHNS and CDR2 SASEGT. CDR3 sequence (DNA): TGTGCCAGCAGCGACAGCTTCGGGCCCTACGAGCAGTACTTC. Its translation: CASSDSFGPYEQYF.

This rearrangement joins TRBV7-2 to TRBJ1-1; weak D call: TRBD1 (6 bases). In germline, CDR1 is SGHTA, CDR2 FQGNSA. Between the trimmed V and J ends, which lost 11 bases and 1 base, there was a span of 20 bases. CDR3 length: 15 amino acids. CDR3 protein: CASSLPGHSNTEAFF. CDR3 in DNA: TGTGCCTCCTCACTTCCGGGACACTCGAACACTGAAGCTTTCTTT.

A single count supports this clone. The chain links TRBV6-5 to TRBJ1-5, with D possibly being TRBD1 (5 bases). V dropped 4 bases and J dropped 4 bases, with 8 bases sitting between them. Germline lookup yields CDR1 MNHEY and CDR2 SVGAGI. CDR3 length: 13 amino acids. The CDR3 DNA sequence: TGTGCCAGCAGTTCGACAGAAAATCAGCCCCAGCATTTT. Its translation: CASSSTENQPQHF.

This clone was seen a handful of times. The CDR3 nucleotides are TGTGCCAGCAGCTCAGGGACAGGGAGTGAGCAGTACTTC. Translated, it gives CASSSGTGSEQYF. This chain joins TRBV7-9 and TRBJ2-7; 9 positions agree with TRBD1. Per germline, CDR1 SEHNR and CDR2 FQNEAQ (reference sequence). The ends lost 4 bases at V and 7 bases at J; junction bases unmatched: 5. This CDR3 spans 13 amino acids.

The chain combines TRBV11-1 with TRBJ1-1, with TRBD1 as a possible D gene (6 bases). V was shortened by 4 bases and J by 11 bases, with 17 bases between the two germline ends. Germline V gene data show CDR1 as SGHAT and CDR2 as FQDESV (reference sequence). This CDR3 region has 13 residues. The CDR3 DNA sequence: TGTGCCAGCAGCTCACGGACAGCCCGTTCGGCTTTCTTT. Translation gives CASSSRTARSAFF.